This T cell receptor beta chain comes out of a study of blood T cell repertoires in COVID-19 (dated by TCRdb to 2020 to 2022). Regarding the complete study: Samples from collaborators originated in the United States, Italy and Spain and spanned both the acute and convalescent phases of COVID-19. Where available, HLA class I and class II types were taken from metadata supplied by the sample provider and were not determined by assay-based typing. Samples were obtained from the ongoing ImmuneRACE study (first 160 participants) and from 1,254 subjects provided by 6 global collaborators. A de-identified subject ID, COVID-19 status, age in years and sex were almost always included in the sample metadata. The material from the prospective study consisted of cDNA or gDNA derived from T cells, B-cell-depleted T cells, or PBMCs. Deeply sampled blood TCRbeta repertoires from subjects exposed to, actively infected with, or recovered from COVID-19 were included in the dataset. The repertoires were released in a freely available public database intended as a resource for research on the immune response to SARS-CoV-2. Broad study findings and their caveats: The quantity of clinical and demographic metadata differed by source and by participant and was supplied without curation.

TCRbeta CDR3 regions were amplified from genomic DNA by means of the immunoSEQ Assay, a bias-controlled multiplex PCR. The authors' analysis ran thus. Within the assay, amplification of reference gene primers was used to estimate how many nucleated cells each sample contained. Sequence reads were collapsed and filtered to measure the absolute abundance of every unique TCRbeta CDR3 rearrangement. Productive Simpson clonality was computed per sample as the square root of Simpson's diversity index over productive rearrangements. As stored in TCRdb, this immuneACCESS dataset retains in-frame rearrangements with V and J assigned. A fraction of the clones does not appear; measured against another copy, unresolved V genes explain less than half of the discrepancy, and the remainder lacks a known reason. V and J calls and clone size are as listed in that table; D and trimming were resolved from the DNA. The sample records 130,000 to 150,000 clones, 80% of which are singletons. The top ten clones comprise 10% to 15% of the sample.

The CDR3 sequence holds 12 residues, the cysteine and phenylalanine included. Of the read, only the CDR3 DNA is kept; its 36 bases are in frame from base 1. CDR1 is given as SEHNR and CDR2 as FQNEAQ, both from the germline V gene (reference sequence). V is shortened by 5 bases, J by 1 base, and the region joining them spans 6 bases. As to this clone: The antigen it recognizes is unknown. Base qualities are not provided; no much larger clone lies one nucleotide away.

The collaborating institutions used their own protocols to collect whole blood in K2EDTA tubes. For TCRbeta analysis, collaborators shipped samples as frozen whole blood, isolated PBMCs, or DNA extracted from either of those sample types. The sequence was obtained from a man aged 55 to 69 with active or convalescent COVID-19. The chain was built from TRBV7-9 and TRBJ2-7; the D gene cannot be resolved reliably. Source material: peripheral blood. Read as DNA, the sequence is TGTGCCAGCAGCCGAGTTTCCTACGAGCAGTACTTC. Its product reads: CASSRVSYEQYF.